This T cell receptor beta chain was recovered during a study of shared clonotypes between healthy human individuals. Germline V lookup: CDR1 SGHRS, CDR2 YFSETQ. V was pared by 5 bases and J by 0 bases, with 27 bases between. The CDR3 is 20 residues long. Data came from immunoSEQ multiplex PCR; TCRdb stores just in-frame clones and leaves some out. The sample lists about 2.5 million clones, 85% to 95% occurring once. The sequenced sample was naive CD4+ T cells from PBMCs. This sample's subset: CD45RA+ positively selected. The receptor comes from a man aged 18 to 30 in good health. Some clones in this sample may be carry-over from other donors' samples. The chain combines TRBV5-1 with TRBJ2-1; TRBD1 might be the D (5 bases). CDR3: CASSYVQVPYRTTSYNEQFF. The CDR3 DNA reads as TGCGCCAGCAGTTACGTACAGGTTCCTTATCGCACGACCTCCTACAATGAGCAGTTCTTC.